The T cell receptor (beta chain) described here comes from a study of sequential checkpoint blockade in melanoma. As for treatment: randomized to nivolumab then ipilimumab (arm A) or the reverse (arm B). Live CD3+CD8+ CD19− CD56− cells were sorted from PBMCs. Clones were read by immunoSEQ multiplex PCR, and TCRdb kept only the in-frame ones, dropping some. Found here are about 20,000 clones, around 75% of them singletons; the top ten hold around 30%. Trimming cost V 0 bases and J 4 bases, with 10 bases left between them. Germline V gene sequence: CDR1 LGHNA, CDR2 YSLEER. This CDR3 has 16 residues. The sequence was obtained from a human donor with melanoma. The sample here was CD8+ T cells sorted from blood (inferred from file names), taken from a patient given nivolumab and ipilimumab in sequence. The rearrangement uses TRBV4-3 and TRBJ2-6; no firm D call. The CDR3 DNA follows: TGCGCCAGCAGCCAAGATCTCGGTGCCGGGGCCAACGTCCTGACTTTC. Its translation is CASSQDLGAGANVLTF.